Listed here are 13 T cell receptor beta chains from one sample, sequenced in a study of T cells in Graves' hyperthyroidism and ophthalmopathy (dated by TCRdb to 2018 to 2020). Libraries were constructed by multiplex PCR. Sequencing took place on an Illumina HiSeq 2000. The TCR beta CDR3 regions were amplified from the RNA transcripts. A first-round RT-PCR of the TCR CDR3 used the HTBI primer set with the Qiagen OneStep RT-PCR kit. TCRdb took the public reads, trimmed them with fastp at Q25, ran MiXCR for clone calling and kept in-frame beta chains. Merged by CDR3 protein, the rows form single entries marked with the most common genes and DNA. For this sample the table gives around 340,000 distinct CDR3 sequences, of which about 15% were detected only once. Around 35% of the sample lies in the top ten. Material for sequencing was blood. The source is a man aged 25 to 45 with Graves' hyperthyroidism.

There are a few counts of this clonotype. The V and J genes are TRBV12-5 and TRBJ2-3; D not certain. The germline CDR1 and CDR2 sequences are LGHNT and FRNRAP. The CDR3 is 13 residues long. V lost 4 bases and J 2 bases, leaving 7 bases between the germline ends. The CDR3 DNA is TGTGCTAGTGGTTCCTCCAACACAGATACGCAGTATTTT. It specifies CASGSSNTDTQYF. The variable domain in full, with the rest retrieved from reference TRBV12-5 and TRBJ2-3, is DARVTQTPRHKVTEMGQEVTMRCQPILGHNTVFWYRQTMMQGLELLAYFRNRAPLDDSGMPKDRFSAEMPDATLATLKIQPSEPRDSAVYFCASGSSNTDTQYFGPGTRLTVL.

This clonotype has ten or more counts. The chain couples TRBV2 to TRBJ2-5; possible D gene TRBD1, 6 bases. The V end lost 6 bases, the J end lost 2 bases, and 7 bases lay between the germline ends. Germline values: CDR1 SNHLY, CDR2 FYNNEI. The CDR3 consists of 12 residues. CDR3 sequence (DNA): TGTGCCAGCAGGGACAGACAAGAGACCCAGTACTTC. Translating it yields CASRDRQETQYF.

The chain is built from TRBV12-3 or TRBV12-4 and TRBJ2-7; D might be TRBD2 (5 bases). This CDR3 is built from 12 residues. V was pared by 7 bases and J by 6 bases, with 13 bases between. CDR3 coding DNA: TGTGCCAGCACCCGGACTCAATGCGAGCAGTACTTC. Amino acids: CASTRTQCEQYF.

This clonotype was observed a few times. The chain employs TRBV6-1 and TRBJ1-3; TRBD1 might be the D (5 bases). Per germline, CDR1 MNHNS and CDR2 SASEGT. Trimming shortened V by 6 bases and J by 3 bases, and 18 bases separated the two germline ends. This CDR3 is 16 amino acids long. The CDR3 nucleotides read TGTGCCAGCAGCCGGGGTCAGGGAAGAATTGGAAACACCATATATTTT. Translated, it gives CASSRGQGRIGNTIYF.

The rearrangement joins TRBV19 to TRBJ1-4; D is unclear. Germline CDR1 is LNHDA and CDR2 is SQIVND (reference sequence). The germline V and J ends were trimmed by 3 bases and 3 bases, with 8 bases remaining between them. The CDR3 has 14 amino acids. The CDR3 here is CASSINLANEKLFF. CDR3 bases: TGTGCCAGTAGTATCAACCTTGCTAATGAAAAACTGTTTTTT.

The gene calls are TRBV28 and TRBJ2-7; possibly TRBD2 for D (6 bases). V was clipped by 5 bases and J by 6 bases, with 11 bases between them. The V gene's germline CDR1 is MDHEN and CDR2 SYDVKM. This CDR3 is 12 amino acids long. CDR3: CASSGAGGEQYF. The CDR3 DNA reads as TGTGCCAGCAGTGGCGCCGGGGGCGAGCAGTACTTC.

This rearrangement joins TRBV7-9 to TRBJ2-7; 14 nucleotides agree with TRBD2. V gave up 4 bases and J gave up 1 base; unmatched junction bases: 6. The CDR3 length is 17 residues. The germline CDR1 and CDR2 sequences are SEHNR and FQNEAQ (reference sequence). CDR3 residues: CASSWGTSGSPSYEQYF. Here the CDR3 DNA reads TGTGCCAGCAGCTGGGGGACTAGCGGGAGCCCTTCCTACGAGCAGTACTTC.

A few counts support this clonotype. The gene calls are TRBV29-1 and TRBJ1-2; 7 positions match TRBD1. The germline gives CDR1 SQVTM, CDR2 ANQGSEA. The CDR3 has 13 amino acids. The V gene end was trimmed by 4 bases and the J gene end by 3 bases; junction bases not matched to a gene: 5. Here the CDR3 DNA reads TGCAGCGTTGCGCGACAGGGTGACTATGGCTACACCTTC. Protein: CSVARQGDYGYTF.

The chain joins TRBV7-9 to TRBJ2-7; 8 positions match TRBD1. The CDR3 contains 16 residues. Germline CDR1 SEHNR, CDR2 FQNEAQ (reference sequence). The trim removed 1 base at V and 0 bases at J, leaving 5 bases unmatched. The DNA of the CDR3 is TGTGCCAGCAGCTTAGTGGGACAGGTTTTCTCCTACGAGCAGTACTTC. This encodes CASSLVGQVFSYEQYF.

The V and J genes are TRBV6-1 and TRBJ1-2, with TRBD1 identical over 8 bases. V shed 4 bases, J shed 6 bases, and the junction held 7 bases outside the gene matches. CDR1 and CDR2 (germline): MNHNS, SASEGT. The CDR3 runs 14 residues. Here the CDR3 reads CASSAPGQGDGYTF. CDR3 bases: TGTGCCAGCAGTGCGCCTGGACAGGGAGATGGCTACACCTTC.

The sample holds a few counts of this clonotype. This CDR3 is CATGEAGGLGYIQYF. Here the CDR3 DNA reads TGTGCCACCGGGGAAGCAGGGGGTTTGGGGTACATTCAGTACTTC. J is TRBJ2-4 and V is TRBV10-3; TRBD1 aligns across 7 bases. The CDR3 has 15 residues. Germline values: CDR1 ENHRY, CDR2 SYGVKD. V shed 10 bases, J shed 8 bases, and the junction held 17 bases outside the gene matches.

At least ten counts were recorded for this clonotype. CDR3 protein: CASSVAGSLNIQYF. CDR3 in DNA: TGTGCCAGCAGTGTAGCGGGAAGTCTAAACATTCAGTACTTC. The gene calls are TRBV2 and TRBJ2-4, with 8 bases aligning to TRBD2. V dropped 4 bases and J dropped 6; count of bases not matched to a gene: 5. Germline V gives CDR1 SNHLY, CDR2 FYNNEI. The CDR3 has 14 amino acids.

The chain has TRBV24-1 and TRBJ2-7; D is possibly TRBD1 (6 bases). The V and J ends lost 3 bases and 2 bases respectively, with 13 bases between them. From germline, CDR1 is KGHDR and CDR2 SFDVKD. This CDR3 region has 15 residues. CDR3 protein: CATSDPRDTTYEQYF. DNA for the CDR3: TGTGCCACCAGTGATCCCCGGGACACAACCTACGAGCAGTACTTC.